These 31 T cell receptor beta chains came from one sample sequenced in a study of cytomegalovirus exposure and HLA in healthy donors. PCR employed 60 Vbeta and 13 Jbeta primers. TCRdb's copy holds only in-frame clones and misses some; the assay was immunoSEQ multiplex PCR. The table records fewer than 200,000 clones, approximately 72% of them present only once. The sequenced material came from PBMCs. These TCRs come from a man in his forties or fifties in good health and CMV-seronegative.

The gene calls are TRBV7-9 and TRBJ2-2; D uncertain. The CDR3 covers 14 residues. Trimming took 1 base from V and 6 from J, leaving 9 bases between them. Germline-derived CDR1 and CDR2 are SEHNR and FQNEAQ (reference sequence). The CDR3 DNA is TGTGCCAGCAGCTTAGGCGCCCCCCCCGGGGAGCTGTTTTTT. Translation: CASSLGAPPGELFF.

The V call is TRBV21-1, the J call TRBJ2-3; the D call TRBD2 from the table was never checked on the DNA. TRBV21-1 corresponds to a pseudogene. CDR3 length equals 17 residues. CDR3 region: CASSIASGGPGKDTQYF. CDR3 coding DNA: TGTGCCAGCAGCATAGCTAGCGGGGGGCCTGGAAAAGATACGCAGTATTTT.

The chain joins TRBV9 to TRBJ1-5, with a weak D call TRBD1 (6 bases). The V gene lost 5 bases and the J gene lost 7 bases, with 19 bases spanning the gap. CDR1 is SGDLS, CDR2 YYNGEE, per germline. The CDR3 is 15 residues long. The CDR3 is CASSPRAGAGQPQHF. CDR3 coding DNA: TGTGCCAGCAGTCCCAGGGCGGGGGCGGGGCAGCCCCAGCATTTT.

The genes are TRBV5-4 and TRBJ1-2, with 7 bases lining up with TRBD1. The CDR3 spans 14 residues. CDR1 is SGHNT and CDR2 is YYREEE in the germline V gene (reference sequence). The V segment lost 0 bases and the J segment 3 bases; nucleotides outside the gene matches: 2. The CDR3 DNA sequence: TGTGCCAGCAGCTTGGCAGGGGGTGACTATGGCTACACCTTC. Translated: CASSLAGGDYGYTF.

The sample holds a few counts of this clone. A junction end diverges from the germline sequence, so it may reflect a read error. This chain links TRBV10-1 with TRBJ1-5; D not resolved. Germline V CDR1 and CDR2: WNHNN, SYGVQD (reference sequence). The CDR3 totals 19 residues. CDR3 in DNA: TGCGCCAGTAGTGCACAGAATAGACCGATGATCTATAGCAATCAGCCCCAGCATTTT. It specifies CASSAQNRPMIYSNQPQHF.

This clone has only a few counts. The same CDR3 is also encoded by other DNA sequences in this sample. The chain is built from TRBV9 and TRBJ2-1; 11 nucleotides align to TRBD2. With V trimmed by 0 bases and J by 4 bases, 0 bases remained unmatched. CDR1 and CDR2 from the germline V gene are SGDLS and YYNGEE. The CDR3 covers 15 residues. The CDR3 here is CASSVGTSGYNEQFF. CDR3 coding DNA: TGTGCCAGCAGCGTAGGGACTAGCGGGTACAATGAGCAGTTCTTC. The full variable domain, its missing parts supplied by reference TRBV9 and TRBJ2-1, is DSGVTQTPKHLITATGQRVTLRCSPRSGDLSVYWYQQSLDQGLQFLIQYYNGEERAKGNILERFSAQQFPDLHSELNLSSLELGDSALYFCASSVGTSGYNEQFFGPGTRLTVL.

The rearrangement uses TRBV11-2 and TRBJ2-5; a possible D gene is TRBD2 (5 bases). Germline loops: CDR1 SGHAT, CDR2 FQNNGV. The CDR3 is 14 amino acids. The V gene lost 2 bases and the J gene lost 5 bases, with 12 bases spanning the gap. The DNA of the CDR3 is TGTGCCAGCAGCTTAAGAGGAAGGAGGGAGACCCAGTACTTC. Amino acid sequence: CASSLRGRRETQYF. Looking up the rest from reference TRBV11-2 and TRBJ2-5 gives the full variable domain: EAGVAQSPRYKIIEKRQSVAFWCNPISGHATLYWYQQILGQGPKLLIQFQNNGVVDDSQLPKDRFSAERLKGVDSTLKIQPAKLEDSAVYLCASSLRGRRETQYFGPGTRLLVL.

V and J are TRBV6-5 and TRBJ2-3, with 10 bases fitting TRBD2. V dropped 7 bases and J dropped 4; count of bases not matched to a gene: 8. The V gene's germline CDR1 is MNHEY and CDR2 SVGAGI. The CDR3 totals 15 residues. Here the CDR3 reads CASNQAGGPPDTQYF. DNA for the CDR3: TGTGCCAGCAATCAAGCGGGGGGGCCGCCAGATACGCAGTATTTT.

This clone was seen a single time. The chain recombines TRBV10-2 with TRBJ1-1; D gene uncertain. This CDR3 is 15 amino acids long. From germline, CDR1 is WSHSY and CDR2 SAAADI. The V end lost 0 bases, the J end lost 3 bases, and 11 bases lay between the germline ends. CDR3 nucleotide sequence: TGCGCCAGCAGTGAGTCTTCGCAGTTATACACTGAAGCTTTCTTT. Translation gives CASSESSQLYTEAFF.

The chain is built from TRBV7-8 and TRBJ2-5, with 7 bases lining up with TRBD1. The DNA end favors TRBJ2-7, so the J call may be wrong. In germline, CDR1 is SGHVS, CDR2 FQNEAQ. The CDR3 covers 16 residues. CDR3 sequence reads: CASSLLDRANTYEQYF. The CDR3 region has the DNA TGTGCCAGCAGCTTACTAGACAGGGCAAATACCTACGAGCAGTACTTC.

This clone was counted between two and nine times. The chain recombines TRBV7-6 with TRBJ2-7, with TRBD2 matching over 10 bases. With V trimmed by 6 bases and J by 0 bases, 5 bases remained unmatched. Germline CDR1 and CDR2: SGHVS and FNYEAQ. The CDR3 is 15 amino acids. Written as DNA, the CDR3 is TGTGCCAGCAGTCGGACTAGCGGAGGCTCCTACGAGCAGTACTTC. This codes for CASSRTSGGSYEQYF. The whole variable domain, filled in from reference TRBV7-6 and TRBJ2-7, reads GAGVSQSPRYKVTKRGQDVALRCDPISGHVSLYWYRQALGQGPEFLTYFNYEAQQDKSGLPNDRFSAERPEGSISTLTIQRTEQRDSAMYRCASSRTSGGSYEQYFGPGTRLTVT.

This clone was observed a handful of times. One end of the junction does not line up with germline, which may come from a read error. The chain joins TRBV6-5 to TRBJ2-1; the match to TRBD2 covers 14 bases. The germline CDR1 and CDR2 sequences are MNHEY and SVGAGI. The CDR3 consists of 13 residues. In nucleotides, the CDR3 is TGTGCCAGCAGTAAGACTAGCGGGGGGGCTATGCTCTTC. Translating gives CASSKTSGGAMLF.

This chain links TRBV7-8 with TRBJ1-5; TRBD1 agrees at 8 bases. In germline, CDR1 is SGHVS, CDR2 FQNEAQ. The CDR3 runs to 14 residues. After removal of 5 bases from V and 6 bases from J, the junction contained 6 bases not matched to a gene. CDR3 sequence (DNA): TGTGCCAGCAGCCCGGACAGGGTCAGTCAGCCCCAGCATTTT. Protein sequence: CASSPDRVSQPQHF.

CDR3 amino acids: CASSLPAGGHGYNEQFF. CDR3 sequence (DNA): TGCGCCAGCAGCTTGCCGGCAGGGGGGCATGGCTACAATGAGCAGTTCTTC. The V gene is TRBV5-1, the J gene TRBJ2-1; perhaps TRBD1 as D (7 bases). Deletions cut 1 base from V and 3 bases from J, with 17 bases between. Germline lookup yields CDR1 SGHRS and CDR2 YFSETQ. This CDR3 is built from 17 residues.

The CDR3 spells CASSDLQFYIANYGYTF. The DNA of the CDR3 is TGTGCCAGCAGTGACCTACAGTTTTACATTGCTAACTATGGCTACACCTTC. The chain has TRBV6-1 and TRBJ1-2; the D is unclear. CDR1 is MNHNS and CDR2 is SASEGT in the germline V gene. This CDR3 has 17 amino acids. V was shortened by 3 bases and J by 0 bases, with 17 bases between the two germline ends.

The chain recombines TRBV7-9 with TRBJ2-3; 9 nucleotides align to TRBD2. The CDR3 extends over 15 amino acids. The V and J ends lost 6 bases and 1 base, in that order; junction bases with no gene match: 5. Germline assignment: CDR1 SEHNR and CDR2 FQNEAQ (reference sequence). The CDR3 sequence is CASRPSGAGTDTQYF. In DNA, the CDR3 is TGTGCCAGCAGACCTAGCGGGGCAGGCACAGATACGCAGTATTTT.

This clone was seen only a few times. CDR3 amino acids: CASSPQGNSGANVLTF. As DNA, the CDR3 is TGCGCCAGCAGCCCACAGGGTAACTCTGGGGCCAACGTCCTGACTTTC. This chain connects TRBV5-1 to TRBJ2-6; a possible D gene is TRBD1 (6 bases). Germline-derived CDR1 and CDR2 are SGHRS and YFSETQ. The CDR3 has 16 amino acids. The V end was cut by 4 bases, the J end by 0 bases, with 11 bases between.

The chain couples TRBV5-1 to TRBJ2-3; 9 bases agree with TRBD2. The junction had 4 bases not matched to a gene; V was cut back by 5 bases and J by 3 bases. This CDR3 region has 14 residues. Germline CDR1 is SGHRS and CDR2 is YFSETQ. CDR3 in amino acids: CASRVAGGTDTQYF. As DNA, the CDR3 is TGCGCCAGCAGGGTTGCGGGGGGGACAGATACGCAGTATTTT.

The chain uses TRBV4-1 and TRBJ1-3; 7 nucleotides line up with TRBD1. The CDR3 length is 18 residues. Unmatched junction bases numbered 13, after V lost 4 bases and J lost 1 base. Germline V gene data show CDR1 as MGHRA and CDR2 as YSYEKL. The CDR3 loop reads CASSLGGIQGPSGNTIYF. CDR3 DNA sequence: TGCGCCAGCAGCCTGGGGGGAATACAGGGGCCTTCTGGAAACACCATATATTTT.

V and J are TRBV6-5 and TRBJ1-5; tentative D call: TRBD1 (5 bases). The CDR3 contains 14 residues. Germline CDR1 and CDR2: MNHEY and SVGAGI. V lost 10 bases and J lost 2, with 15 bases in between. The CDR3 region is CATRAQGRNQPQHF. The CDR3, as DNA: TGTGCCACCAGGGCGCAGGGCCGCAATCAGCCCCAGCATTTT.

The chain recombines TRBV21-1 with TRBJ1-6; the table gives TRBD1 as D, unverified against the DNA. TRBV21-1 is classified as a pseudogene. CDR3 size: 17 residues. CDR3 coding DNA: TGTGCCAGCAGCTTCACCGGGACACCACCCTATAATTCACCCCTCCACTTT. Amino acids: CASSFTGTPPYNSPLHF.

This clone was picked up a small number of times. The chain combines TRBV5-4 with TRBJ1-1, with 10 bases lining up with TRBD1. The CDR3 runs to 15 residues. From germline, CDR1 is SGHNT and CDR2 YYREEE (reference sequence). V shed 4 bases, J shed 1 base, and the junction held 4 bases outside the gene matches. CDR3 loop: CASSPGQGRNTEAFF. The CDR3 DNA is TGTGCCAGCAGCCCGGGACAGGGGAGGAACACTGAAGCTTTCTTT.

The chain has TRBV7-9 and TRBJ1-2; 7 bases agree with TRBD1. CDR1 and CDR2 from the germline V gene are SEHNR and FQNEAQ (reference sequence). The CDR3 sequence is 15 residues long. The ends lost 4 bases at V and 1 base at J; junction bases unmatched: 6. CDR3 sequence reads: CASSSGQIVNYGYTF. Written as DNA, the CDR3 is TGTGCCAGCAGCTCGGGACAGATCGTTAACTATGGCTACACCTTC.

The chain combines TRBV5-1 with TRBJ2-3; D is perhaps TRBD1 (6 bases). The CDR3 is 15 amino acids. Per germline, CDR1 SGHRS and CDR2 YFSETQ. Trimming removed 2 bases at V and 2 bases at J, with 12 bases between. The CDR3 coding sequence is TGCGCCAGCAGCTTCCCGACAGGAGACACAGATACGCAGTATTTT. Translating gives CASSFPTGDTDTQYF.

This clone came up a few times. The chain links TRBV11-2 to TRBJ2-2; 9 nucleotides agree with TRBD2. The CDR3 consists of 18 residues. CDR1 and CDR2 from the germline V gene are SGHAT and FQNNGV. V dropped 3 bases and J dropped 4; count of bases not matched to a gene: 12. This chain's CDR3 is CASSLWIPQAGGTGELFF. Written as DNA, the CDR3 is TGTGCCAGCAGCTTGTGGATACCCCAAGCGGGGGGCACCGGGGAGCTGTTTTTT.

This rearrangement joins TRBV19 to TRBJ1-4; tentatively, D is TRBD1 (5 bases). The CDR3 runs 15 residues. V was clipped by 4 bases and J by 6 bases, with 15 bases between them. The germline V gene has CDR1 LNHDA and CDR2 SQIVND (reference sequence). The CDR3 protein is CASSNGTPGDEKLFF. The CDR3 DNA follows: TGTGCCAGTAGTAATGGGACCCCGGGGGATGAAAAACTGTTTTTT.

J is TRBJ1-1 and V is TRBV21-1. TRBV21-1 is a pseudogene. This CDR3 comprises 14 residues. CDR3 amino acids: CASSKGRENTEAFF. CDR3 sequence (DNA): TGTGCCAGCAGCAAAGGTAGAGAGAACACTGAAGCTTTCTTT.

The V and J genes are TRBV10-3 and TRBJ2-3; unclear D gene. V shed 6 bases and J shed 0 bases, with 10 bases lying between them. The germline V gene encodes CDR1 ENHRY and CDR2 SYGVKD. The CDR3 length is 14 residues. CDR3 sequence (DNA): TGTGCCATCAGCGTCCTCGGGAGCACAGATACGCAGTATTTT. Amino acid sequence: CAISVLGSTDTQYF.

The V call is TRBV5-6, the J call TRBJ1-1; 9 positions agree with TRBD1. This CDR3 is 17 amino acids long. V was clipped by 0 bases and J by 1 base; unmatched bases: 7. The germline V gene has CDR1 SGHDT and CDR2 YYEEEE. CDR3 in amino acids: CASSLALRQGENTEAFF. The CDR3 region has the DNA TGTGCCAGCAGCTTGGCCCTACGACAGGGGGAGAACACTGAAGCTTTCTTT.

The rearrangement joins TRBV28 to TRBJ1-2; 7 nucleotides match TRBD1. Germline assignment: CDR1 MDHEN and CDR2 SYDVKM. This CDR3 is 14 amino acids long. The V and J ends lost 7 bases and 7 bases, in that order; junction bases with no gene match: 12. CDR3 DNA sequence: TGTGCCAGCATCCTCGGAGGGGGCAAGGGTGGCTACACCTTC. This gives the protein CASILGGGKGGYTF.

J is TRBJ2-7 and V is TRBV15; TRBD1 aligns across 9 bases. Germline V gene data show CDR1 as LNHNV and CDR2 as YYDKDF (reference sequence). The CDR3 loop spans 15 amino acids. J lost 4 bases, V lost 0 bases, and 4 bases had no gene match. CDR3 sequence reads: CATSRDRDRVYEQYF. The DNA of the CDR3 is TGTGCCACCAGCAGAGATCGGGACAGGGTTTACGAGCAGTACTTC.